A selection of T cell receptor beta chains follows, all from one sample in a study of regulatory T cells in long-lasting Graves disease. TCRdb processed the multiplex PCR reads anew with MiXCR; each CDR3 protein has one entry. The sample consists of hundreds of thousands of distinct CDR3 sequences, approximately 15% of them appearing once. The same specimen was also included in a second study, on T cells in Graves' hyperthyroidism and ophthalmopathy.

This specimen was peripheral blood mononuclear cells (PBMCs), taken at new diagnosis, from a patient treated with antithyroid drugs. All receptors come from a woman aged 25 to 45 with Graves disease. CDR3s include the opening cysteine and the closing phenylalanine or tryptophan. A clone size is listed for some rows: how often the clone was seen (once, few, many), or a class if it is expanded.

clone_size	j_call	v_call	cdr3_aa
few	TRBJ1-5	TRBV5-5	CASSLRGDLGNQPQHF
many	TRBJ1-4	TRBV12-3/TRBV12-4	CASSQNSNEKLFF
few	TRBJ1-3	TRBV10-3	CAIGQGSVSGNTIYF
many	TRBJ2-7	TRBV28	CASSYNRGAGQQEQYF
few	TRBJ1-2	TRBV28	CASRPTGTGAYGYTF
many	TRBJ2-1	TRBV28	CASSQRFEQFF
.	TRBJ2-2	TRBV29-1	CSGAGVYTGELLF
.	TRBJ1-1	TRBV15	CATRRDPLNTEAFF
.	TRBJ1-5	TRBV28	CASISGTGVIQPQHF
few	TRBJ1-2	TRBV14	CASSRDLSYGYTF
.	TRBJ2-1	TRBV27	CASSPFRLADEQFF
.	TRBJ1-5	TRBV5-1	CASSLEGTSAENQPQHF
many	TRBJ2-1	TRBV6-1	CASSLRGEYYNEQFF
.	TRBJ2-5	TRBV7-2	CASRRHVQETQYF
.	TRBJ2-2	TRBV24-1	CATSDWTGGSTGELFF
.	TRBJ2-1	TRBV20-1	CSARPLNEQFF
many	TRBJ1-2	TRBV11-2	CASSLLNYGYTF
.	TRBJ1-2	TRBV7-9	CASSPKDRVDYGYTF
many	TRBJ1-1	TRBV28	CASRMVMNTEAFF
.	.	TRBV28	CASSLFSGTRGNEQFF
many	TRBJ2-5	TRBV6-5	CASSYSIGGRAQETQYF
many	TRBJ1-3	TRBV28	CAVPSRTGNTIYF
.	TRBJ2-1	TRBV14	CASSPRWRQLYNEQFF
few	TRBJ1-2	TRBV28	CASSLWGRGQGASNYGYTF
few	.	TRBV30	CAWTSGVETQYF
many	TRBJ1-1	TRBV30	CAWSTSLNTEAFF
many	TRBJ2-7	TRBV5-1	CASSPISGLAGVTEQYF
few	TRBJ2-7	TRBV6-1	CASGPPYEQYF
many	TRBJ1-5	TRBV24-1	CATANENQPQHF
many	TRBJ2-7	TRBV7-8	CASSFSGGTYEQYF
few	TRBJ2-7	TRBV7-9	CASSHRDSLTKQYF
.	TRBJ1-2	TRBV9	CASSPDGHKGYTF
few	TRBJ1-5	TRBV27	CASGDRARPQHF
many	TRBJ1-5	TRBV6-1	CASSRVDGTSGINQPQHF
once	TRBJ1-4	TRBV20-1	CSAHGRATNEKLFF
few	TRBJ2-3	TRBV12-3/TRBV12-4	CASSFWLAAYTDTQYF
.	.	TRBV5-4	CAGSLKGSGSQETQYF
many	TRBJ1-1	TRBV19	CASSSTGLPNTEAFF
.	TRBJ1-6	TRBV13	CASSLTGVDSPLHF
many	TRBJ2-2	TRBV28	CATQYGGTRSTGELFF
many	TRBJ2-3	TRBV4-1	CASSQAGGRERTDTQYF
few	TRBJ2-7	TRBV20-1	CSASSRGGYEQYF
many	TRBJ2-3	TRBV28	CASSNPSTDTQYF
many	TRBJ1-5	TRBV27	CASSFTTGKDQPQHF
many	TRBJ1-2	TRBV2	CASIGEGGSGYGYTF
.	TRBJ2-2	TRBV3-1	CASSQDGGNTGELFF
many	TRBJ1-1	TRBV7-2	CASSLASMNTEAFF
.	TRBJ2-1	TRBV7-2	CASSLGGGGKDNEQFF
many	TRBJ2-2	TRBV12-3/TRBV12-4	CASSLQGMNTGELFF
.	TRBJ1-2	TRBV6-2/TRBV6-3	CASSTGSGGYGYTF
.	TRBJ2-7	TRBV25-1	CASSPLGTSGSYEQYF